What follows are 28 T cell receptor beta chains derived from one specimen sequenced in a study of T cell changes during pregnancy in multiple sclerosis. Only in-frame clones appear in the TCRdb table, and some are missing; sequencing was by immunoSEQ multiplex PCR. The sample includes under 50,000 clones, around nine tenths of them seen just once. The sequencing used CD4+ T cells from peripheral blood mononuclear cells, collected in the first trimester of pregnancy. These receptors came from a female donor in good health, enrolled as a control in a pregnancy study.

This clone was observed once. The chain joins TRBV18 to TRBJ1-1; 9 bases fit TRBD1. V gave up 3 bases and J gave up 2 bases; unmatched junction bases: 4. The CDR3 is made up of 15 amino acids. The V gene's germline CDR1 is KGHSH and CDR2 LQKENI. The CDR3 spells CASSPRTGDNTEAFF. CDR3 DNA sequence: TGTGCCAGCTCACCCCGGACAGGGGATAACACTGAAGCTTTCTTT.

J is TRBJ2-5 and V is TRBV30, with D unclear. The germline V gene encodes CDR1 GTSNPN and CDR2 SVGIG (reference sequence). Trimming removed 5 bases from V and 2 bases from J, with 15 bases in between. The CDR3 is 14 amino acids. The CDR3 DNA sequence: TGTGCCTGGTTCCGATCCGGTGTGCAAGAGACCCAGTACTTC. Its translation is CAWFRSGVQETQYF.

In this sample, this clone turned up once. V gene TRBV11-3 combines with J gene TRBJ2-7; TRBD1 matches 8 bases. Germline CDR1 is SGHNT and CDR2 is YENEEA. The CDR3 has 15 residues. V lost 5 bases and J lost 7; bases outside the gene matches: 13. CDR3 loop: CASSPGGTGPREQYF. CDR3 DNA sequence: TGTGCCAGCAGCCCAGGGGGGACAGGCCCTCGGGAGCAGTACTTC.

This chain links TRBV29-1 with TRBJ1-1; no clear D. The ends were cut back, 6 bases at V and 1 base at J, with 9 bases in the middle. The CDR3 is 12 amino acids. The germline V gene has CDR1 SQVTM and CDR2 ANQGSEA. CDR3 DNA: TGCAGCGTCTTCCGACAGAACACTGAAGCTTTCTTT. It codes for CSVFRQNTEAFF.

This clone was recorded once. CDR3 region: CASSSPRGTGNTIYF. CDR3 sequence (DNA): TGTGCCAGCAGTTCCCCCAGGGGGACGGGAAACACCATATATTTT. V gene TRBV28 combines with J gene TRBJ1-3; TRBD1 agrees at 7 bases. The CDR3 contains 15 residues. Looked up from germline, CDR1 is MDHEN and CDR2 is SYDVKM. After removal of 4 bases from V and 4 bases from J, the junction contained 7 bases not matched to a gene.

The chain combines TRBV14 with TRBJ1-1, with unresolved D. Germline loops: CDR1 SGHDN, CDR2 FVKESK. Trimming stripped 4 bases from V and 2 bases from J, with 11 bases between. The CDR3 spans 14 residues. CDR3 region: CASSLPGVNTEAFF. CDR3 sequence (DNA): TGTGCCAGCAGCCTCCCAGGCGTAAACACTGAAGCTTTCTTT. Together with reference TRBV14 and TRBJ1-1, the CDR3 gives the full variable domain: EAGVTQFPSHSVIEKGQTVTLRCDPISGHDNLYWYRRVMGKEIKFLLHFVKESKQDESGMPNNRFLAERTGGTYSTLKVQPAELEDSGVYFCASSLPGVNTEAFFGQGTRLTVV.

V usage is TRBV5-1 and J usage is TRBJ2-7; weak D call: TRBD1 (6 bases). CDR1 and CDR2 (germline): SGHRS, YFSETQ. This CDR3 comprises 15 residues. With 3 bases removed from V and 5 bases from J, the gap between germline ends came to 18 bases. The CDR3, as DNA: TGCGCCAGCAGCTCCAAAGACACAGGGTCAGACGAGCAGTACTTC. It is translated as CASSSKDTGSDEQYF.

This chain uses TRBV5-1 with TRBJ2-1, with TRBD2 matching over 15 bases. CDR1 SGHRS and CDR2 YFSETQ come from the germline V gene. The trim removed 5 bases at V and 10 bases at J, leaving 7 bases unmatched. The CDR3 has 15 amino acids. The CDR3 region is CASSRTGTSGGEQFF. As DNA, the CDR3 is TGCGCCAGCAGTCGAACCGGGACTAGCGGGGGGGAGCAGTTCTTC. Together with reference TRBV5-1 and TRBJ2-1, the CDR3 gives the full variable domain: KAGVTQTPRYLIKTRGQQVTLSCSPISGHRSVSWYQQTPGQGLQFLFEYFSETQRNKGNFPGRFSGRQFSNSRSEMNVSTLELGDSALYLCASSRTGTSGGEQFFGPGTRLTVL.

The CDR3 sequence is CASSPDRDYGYTF. The CDR3 DNA sequence: TGTGCCAGCAGCCCCGACAGGGACTATGGCTACACCTTC. V gene TRBV6-5 combines with J gene TRBJ1-2; 7 nucleotides align to TRBD1. The CDR3 consists of 13 residues. Germline trimming cut 6 bases from V and 3 bases from J; bases unmatched to any gene: 4. The germline V gene has CDR1 MNHEY and CDR2 SVGAGI.

This clone has a handful of counts. The chain carries TRBV6-4 and TRBJ1-2, with 8 bases identical to TRBD1. The CDR3 extends over 13 amino acids. Germline values: CDR1 MRHNA, CDR2 SNTAGT. Trimming took 5 bases from V and 4 from J; bases not matched to a gene: 3. The CDR3 here is CASSQGQGYGYTF. As DNA, the CDR3 is TGTGCCAGCAGTCAAGGACAGGGCTATGGCTACACCTTC.

This clone has more than one count but fewer than ten. The V call is TRBV5-1, the J call TRBJ1-3, with 7 bases identical to TRBD1. Germline CDR1 reads SGHRS; CDR2 reads YFSETQ. CDR3 length: 16 amino acids. V shed 7 bases and J 0 bases; nucleotides not matched to a gene: 10. CDR3 protein: CASGRGGSDSGNTIYF. DNA of the CDR3: TGCGCCAGCGGACGAGGGGGCTCCGACTCTGGAAACACCATATATTTT.

In this sample, this clone turned up once. The chain combines TRBV7-2 with TRBJ2-3, with a weak D call TRBD2 (6 bases). Germline CDR1 SGHTA, CDR2 FQGNSA. The CDR3 spans 16 residues. V gave up 0 bases and J gave up 6 bases, with 16 bases separating them. The CDR3 DNA reads as TGTGCCAGCAGCTTAGCGCTCGCGGGGTCCCAGGATACGCAGTATTTT. Its protein is CASSLALAGSQDTQYF.

The V call is TRBV29-1, the J call TRBJ1-5; perhaps TRBD1 as D (5 bases). From germline, CDR1 is SQVTM and CDR2 ANQGSEA. Deletions cut 6 bases from V and 7 bases from J, with 22 bases between. This CDR3 is 15 amino acids long. CDR3 loop: CSVGVGGARNQPQHF. The CDR3 DNA reads TGCAGCGTCGGGGTCGGAGGGGCGCGGAACCAGCCCCAGCATTTT.

V gene TRBV19 combines with J gene TRBJ2-2, with D possibly being TRBD2 (5 bases). Germline V gene sequence: CDR1 LNHDA, CDR2 SQIVND (reference sequence). Trimming stripped 4 bases from V and 4 bases from J, with 13 bases between. This CDR3 spans 15 amino acids. The CDR3 DNA reads as TGTGCCAGTAGTAGAGCGGTGAGGAGCACCGGGGAGCTGTTTTTT. It is translated as CASSRAVRSTGELFF.

The chain joins TRBV5-1 to TRBJ2-3; tentatively, D is TRBD2 (5 bases). The CDR3 is made up of 15 amino acids. The germline CDR1 and CDR2 sequences are SGHRS and YFSETQ. Trimming pared 2 bases from V and 2 bases from J, leaving 12 bases between. The CDR3 protein is CASSFKAGLTDTQYF. The CDR3 coding sequence is TGCGCCAGCAGCTTCAAGGCGGGTCTCACAGATACGCAGTATTTT.

The CDR3 region has the DNA TGTGCCAGCAGTCTGGCGGCTCGTTATGGCTACACCTTC. It codes for CASSLAARYGYTF. The V and J genes are TRBV25-1 and TRBJ1-2, with D uncertain. The CDR3 covers 13 residues. Trimming stripped 5 bases from V and 5 bases from J, with 12 bases between. The germline CDR1 and CDR2 sequences are MGHDK and SYGVNS.

Comments on this clone: Other DNA sequences in the same sample also yield this CDR3. The V call is TRBV7-3, the J call TRBJ2-3, with D possibly TRBD1 on 7 matching bases. V lost 4 bases, J lost 5 bases, and 10 bases lay in between. The germline V gene has CDR1 SGHTA and CDR2 FQGTGA. CDR3 length: 13 amino acids. The CDR3 sequence is CASSSQGGDTQYF. Here the CDR3 DNA reads TGTGCCAGCAGCTCCCAGGGGGGAGATACGCAGTATTTT.

Only one count was recorded for this clone. The chain uses TRBV6-8 and TRBJ1-2; D is unresolved. The CDR3 is 15 amino acids. Germline CDR1 is MNHGY and CDR2 is SAAAGT. V shed 4 bases and J shed 1 base, with 13 bases lying between them. The CDR3 DNA reads TGTGCCAGCAGTTTCCCCGTTGGAGGTAACTATGGCTACACCTTC. This codes for CASSFPVGGNYGYTF.

The CDR3 sequence: CASSEPYWRGGRGDTGELFF. The CDR3 coding sequence is TGTGCCAGCAGTGAACCCTACTGGCGGGGGGGACGCGGGGACACCGGGGAGCTGTTTTTT. The chain has TRBV6-1 and TRBJ2-2, with 9 bases lining up with TRBD2. Germline V lookup: CDR1 MNHNS, CDR2 SASEGT. The CDR3 runs to 20 residues. After removal of 2 bases from V and 3 bases from J, the junction contained 16 bases not matched to a gene.

The V gene is TRBV7-6, the J gene TRBJ2-5, with TRBD2 matching 10 bases. This CDR3 has 15 residues. Per germline, CDR1 SGHVS and CDR2 FNYEAQ. After removal of 1 base from V and 6 bases from J, the junction contained 5 bases not matched to a gene. The CDR3 protein is CASSLEISGGKTQYF. In DNA, the CDR3 is TGTGCCAGCAGCTTAGAAATTAGCGGGGGGAAGACCCAGTACTTC.

The rearrangement links TRBV11-2 to TRBJ2-5; D is unclear. The CDR3 loop spans 11 amino acids. Germline CDR1 reads SGHAT; CDR2 reads FQNNGV. Trimming removed 5 bases at V and 2 bases at J, with 3 bases between. The DNA for the CDR3 is TGTGCCAGCAGCCCGCAAGAGACCCAGTACTTC. Its protein product is CASSPQETQYF.

The chain employs TRBV5-1 and TRBJ2-5; 7 bases are shared with TRBD1. The CDR3 runs 16 residues. Trimming at V came to 3 bases and at J to 2 bases, leaving 10 bases not matched to a gene. The V gene's germline CDR1 is SGHRS and CDR2 YFSETQ. The CDR3 DNA sequence: TGCGCCAGCAGCTGGGACAGCGGCCGGGTTCAAGAGACCCAGTACTTC. Its protein product is CASSWDSGRVQETQYF. Combining the CDR3 with reference TRBV5-1 and TRBJ2-5 gives the whole variable domain KAGVTQTPRYLIKTRGQQVTLSCSPISGHRSVSWYQQTPGQGLQFLFEYFSETQRNKGNFPGRFSGRQFSNSRSEMNVSTLELGDSALYLCASSWDSGRVQETQYFGPGTRLLVL.

The chain uses TRBV7-8 and TRBJ2-7; D is perhaps TRBD2 (6 bases). V dropped 6 bases and J dropped 3 bases, with 18 bases sitting between them. In germline, CDR1 is SGHVS, CDR2 FQNEAQ. The CDR3 has 15 residues. CDR3 coding DNA: TGTGCCAGCAGTCCCATTAGACTAGGATACTACGAGCAGTACTTC. Protein: CASSPIRLGYYEQYF.

The chain carries TRBV28 and TRBJ2-2; D not resolved. V was cut by 6 bases and J by 8 bases, with 10 bases left in between. Germline CDR1 and CDR2: MDHEN and SYDVKM. This CDR3 is built from 12 residues. The CDR3 sequence is CASRRPLGELFF. The CDR3 DNA sequence: TGTGCCAGCAGGAGGCCCCTAGGGGAGCTGTTTTTT.

V is TRBV15 and J is TRBJ1-3, with 7 bases fitting TRBD1. The CDR3 sequence is 15 residues long. The J segment lost 4 bases and the V segment lost 0 bases, leaving 3 bases of the junction unmatched. Germline lookup yields CDR1 LNHNV and CDR2 YYDKDF (reference sequence). Here the CDR3 DNA reads TGTGCCACCAGCAGAGAGACAGGGAAGGGAAACACCATATATTTT. It yields the protein CATSRETGKGNTIYF.

The chain carries TRBV10-3 and TRBJ2-3; no reliable D call. Germline CDR1 reads ENHRY; CDR2 reads SYGVKD. Trimming left V 4 bases short and J 4 bases short, with 9 bases between. The CDR3 spans 13 residues. The CDR3 DNA follows: TGTGCCATCAGTGGCGGTTTCGCAGATACGCAGTATTTT. This codes for CAISGGFADTQYF.

This chain joins TRBV28 and TRBJ2-1; D perhaps matches TRBD1 (6 bases). V was cut by 7 bases and J by 7 bases, with 23 bases left in between. The CDR3 spans 16 residues. The V gene's germline CDR1 is MDHEN and CDR2 SYDVKM. In DNA form, the CDR3 reads TGTGCCAGCACCCCCCACCACGGGACAAAGGGTAATGAGCAGTTCTTC. This gives the protein CASTPHHGTKGNEQFF. Drawing the rest from reference TRBV28 and TRBJ2-1, the complete variable domain is DVKVTQSSRYLVKRTGEKVFLECVQDMDHENMFWYRQDPGLGLRLIYFSYDVKMKEKGDIPEGYSVSREKKERFSLILESASTNQTSMYLCASTPHHGTKGNEQFFGPGTRLTVL.

The DNA of the CDR3 is TGTGCCAGTAAAAGTGGATCGGGGACTTGGGAGGCTTTCTTT. Amino acid sequence: CASKSGSGTWEAFF. The chain combines TRBV19 with TRBJ1-1; tentative D call: TRBD1 (5 bases). There are 14 residues in the CDR3. The germline V and J ends were trimmed by 7 bases and 11 bases, with 23 bases remaining between them. Looked up from germline, CDR1 is LNHDA and CDR2 is SQIVND (reference sequence).